This T cell receptor (beta chain) was documented in a study of blood T cell repertoires in COVID-19. For the study at large: Both acute and convalescent COVID-19 samples were obtained from the United States, Italy and Spain. The cDNA or gDNA used as material had been derived from T cells, B-cell-depleted T cells, or PBMCs.

From germline, CDR1 is LGHDT and CDR2 YNNKEL (reference sequence). V gave up 4 bases and J gave up 0 bases; unmatched junction bases: 15. CDR3 size: 19 residues. Original data processing: Reference gene primer amplification yielded estimated nucleated cell counts. Sequenced by immunoSEQ multiplex PCR; TCRdb stores in-frame clones only, minus some. Clone size and the V and J calls come from that table; the DNA yielded D and trimming. In the table there are about 70,000 clones, under 95% of which are singletons. The rearrangement links TRBV3-1 (or the pseudogene TRBV3-2) to TRBJ1-2; TRBD1 agrees at 9 bases. The clonotype was recovered from a human donor in a cohort sampled during active COVID-19. Sequencing was performed on peripheral blood. This CDR3 is CASSPELPGTGWPNYGYTF. The DNA for the CDR3 is TGTGCCAGCAGCCCTGAACTCCCCGGGACAGGGTGGCCTAACTATGGCTACACCTTC.